The T cell receptor (beta chain) under discussion was sequenced for a study of post-analysis software for immune sequencing data. Incorporated into the TCR beta cDNA libraries were unique molecular identifiers, which served to reduce PCR and sequencing biases. TCRdb re-called the PCR reads with MiXCR, one entry per CDR3 protein. The table has fewer than 900,000 distinct CDR3 sequences, approximately 44% seen once. Whole-study results and caveats: Relative to controls, patients had five TRBV segments at higher frequency, with TRBV5-6, TRBV5-1 and TRBV20-1 among these.

Of note for this clonotype: No antigen is known for it.

CDR3 size: 14 residues. Per the germline V gene, CDR1 is SGDLS and CDR2 is YYNGEE. V gave up 7 bases and J gave up 0 bases, with 14 bases separating them. The TCR sequence derives from a girl aged 5 to 17 with multiple sclerosis. Sequencing input: blood. The rearrangement joins TRBV9 to TRBJ2-7; D is tentatively TRBD1 or TRBD2 (5 bases each). The CDR3 loop reads CASGRGTSSYEQYF. The CDR3 nucleotides are TGTGCCAGCGGCCGGGGCACCAGCTCCTACGAGCAGTACTTC.